Each of the 3 T cell receptor beta chains below was sequenced from the same sample in a study of blood T cell repertoires in COVID-19. TCRdb's table, derived via immunoSEQ multiplex PCR, lists solely in-frame clones and lacks some. This sample has tens of thousands of clones, with approximately 80% found just once. The specimen was peripheral blood. The receptors were sampled from a human donor in a cohort sampled during active COVID-19.

The rearrangement joins TRBV19 to TRBJ2-1; 9 nucleotides agree with TRBD2. There are 15 residues in the CDR3. The V gene end was trimmed by 6 bases and the J gene end by 8 bases; junction bases not matched to a gene: 11. Germline V gene data show CDR1 as LNHDA and CDR2 as SQIVND (reference sequence). The CDR3, as DNA: TGTGCCAGTAGCCTTTACGCGGGAGGGCCGCATGAGCAGTTCTTC. Amino acids: CASSLYAGGPHEQFF. The full variable domain, rest sourced from reference TRBV19 and TRBJ2-1, is DGGITQSPKYLFRKEGQNVTLSCEQNLNHDAMYWYRQDPGQGLRLIYYSQIVNDFQKGDIAEGYSVSREKKESFPLTVTSAQKNPTAFYLCASSLYAGGPHEQFFGPGTRLTVL.

The rearrangement links TRBV5-1 to TRBJ2-7; 8 nucleotides agree with TRBD2. The germline V gene encodes CDR1 SGHRS and CDR2 YFSETQ. The CDR3 sequence is 17 residues long. The trim removed 4 bases at V and 5 bases at J, leaving 17 bases unmatched. In DNA form, the CDR3 reads TGCGCCAGCAGCGGGGCCCGGGGGGGGAAGACTCCGGACGAGCAGTACTTC. Encoded protein: CASSGARGGKTPDEQYF.

This clone appeared a single time. The rearrangement links TRBV5-5 to TRBJ1-4; D unclear. The germline gives CDR1 SGHKS, CDR2 YYEKEE (reference sequence). The ends were cut back, 0 bases at V and 10 bases at J, with 19 bases in the middle. The CDR3 length is 16 residues. This CDR3 reads CASSLDPPAAVGKLFF. DNA of the CDR3: TGTGCCAGCAGCTTGGACCCGCCCGCGGCGGTCGGAAAACTGTTTTTT.